This entry lists 21 T cell receptor beta chains sequenced from one sample in a study of control samples from healthy donors and cancer patients. Assay: immunoSEQ multiplex PCR; the TCRdb copy retains only in-frame clones and omits some. The sample includes approximately 170,000 clones, around 94% of them seen just once. Sequenced material: blood. The receptors come from a young man in good health.

The sample holds one count of this clone. The chain couples TRBV11-2 to TRBJ2-1; a possible D gene is TRBD1 (5 bases). V lost 1 base and J lost 6, with 10 bases in between. Germline CDR1 is SGHAT and CDR2 is FQNNGV. The CDR3 totals 14 residues. The CDR3 region is CASSLARQSNEQFF. In nucleotides, the CDR3 is TGTGCCAGCAGCTTAGCCCGACAGTCCAATGAGCAGTTCTTC.

This clone was detected once. J is TRBJ2-7 and V is TRBV5-6; D is possibly TRBD1 or TRBD2 (5 bases each). Germline lookup yields CDR1 SGHDT and CDR2 YYEEEE. V was clipped by 4 bases and J by 2 bases, with 10 bases between them. This CDR3 has 13 amino acids. DNA for the CDR3: TGTGCCAGCAGCCGGGACCCTACCTACGAGCAGTACTTC. Residues: CASSRDPTYEQYF.

The genes are TRBV7-2 and TRBJ2-3, with 9 bases aligning to TRBD2. V was clipped by 0 bases and J by 4 bases; unmatched bases: 5. Germline-derived CDR1 and CDR2 are SGHTA and FQGNSA. The CDR3 is made up of 16 amino acids. This chain's CDR3 is CASSLASGGRSDTQYF. The CDR3 DNA follows: TGTGCCAGCAGCTTAGCTAGCGGGGGTCGGTCAGATACGCAGTATTTT.

The gene calls are TRBV6-5 and TRBJ1-2, with 7 bases lining up with TRBD1. This CDR3 has 13 amino acids. J gave up 3 bases and V 10 bases, and 8 bases lay outside the gene matches. Germline V CDR1 and CDR2: MNHEY, SVGAGI. CDR3 DNA sequence: TGTGCCACCTCGACAGGGTTCGACTATGGCTACACCTTC. Translating gives CATSTGFDYGYTF.

The chain is built from TRBV4-1 and TRBJ2-5, with D unclear. Germline V gene lookup returns CDR1 MGHRA and CDR2 YSYEKL. This CDR3 is 15 amino acids long. The V gene lost 0 bases and the J gene lost 5 bases, with 13 bases spanning the gap. The chain's CDR3 is CASSQDRLVKETQYF. For the CDR3, the DNA is TGCGCCAGCAGCCAAGACCGTCTTGTTAAGGAGACCCAGTACTTC.

The chain recombines TRBV2 with TRBJ2-1; D call uncertain. The V and J ends lost 4 bases and 6 bases respectively, with 16 bases between them. The CDR3 extends over 15 amino acids. Germline V CDR1 and CDR2: SNHLY, FYNNEI. DNA for the CDR3: TGTGCCAGCAGTGTATCTAGGACCTCACCCAATGAGCAGTTCTTC. Its protein product is CASSVSRTSPNEQFF.

The V call is TRBV19, the J call TRBJ2-5, with D possibly being TRBD1 or TRBD2 (6 bases each). This CDR3 is 17 amino acids long. Per germline, CDR1 LNHDA and CDR2 SQIVND (reference sequence). V lost 3 bases and J 2 bases, leaving 19 bases between the germline ends. DNA of the CDR3: TGTGCCAGTAGTATTGTCTCGGGGGCGCGGCTACAAGAGACCCAGTACTTC. It codes for CASSIVSGARLQETQYF. Full variable domain (outside the CDR3, taken from reference TRBV19 and TRBJ2-5): DGGITQSPKYLFRKEGQNVTLSCEQNLNHDAMYWYRQDPGQGLRLIYYSQIVNDFQKGDIAEGYSVSREKKESFPLTVTSAQKNPTAFYLCASSIVSGARLQETQYFGPGTRLLVL.

This chain joins TRBV5-1 and TRBJ1-3; no definite D call. This CDR3 has 16 residues. CDR1 SGHRS and CDR2 YFSETQ come from the germline V gene. V was clipped by 4 bases and J by 0 bases, with 14 bases between them. The CDR3 DNA follows: TGCGCCAGCAGCCCTAGCCCGGTTCCCTCTGGAAACACCATATATTTT. This translates into CASSPSPVPSGNTIYF. The variable domain in full, with the rest retrieved from reference TRBV5-1 and TRBJ1-3, is KAGVTQTPRYLIKTRGQQVTLSCSPISGHRSVSWYQQTPGQGLQFLFEYFSETQRNKGNFPGRFSGRQFSNSRSEMNVSTLELGDSALYLCASSPSPVPSGNTIYFGEGSWLTVV.

The sample holds a few counts of this clone. The chain links TRBV4-1 to TRBJ1-5; the D gene is possibly TRBD1 (5 bases). Germline V gene lookup returns CDR1 MGHRA and CDR2 YSYEKL. The V end was cut by 1 base, the J end by 5 bases, with 12 bases between. This CDR3 has 15 amino acids. The CDR3 reads CASSQVTGPHQPQHF. The CDR3 DNA reads as TGCGCCAGCAGCCAAGTAACGGGGCCTCATCAGCCCCAGCATTTT.

This chain joins TRBV30 and TRBJ1-5; a weak D match, TRBD1 (6 bases). Trimming left V 3 bases short and J 0 bases short, with 18 bases between. Per the germline V gene, CDR1 is GTSNPN and CDR2 is SVGIG (reference sequence). The CDR3 loop spans 17 amino acids. CDR3 loop: CAWSLPGHRDSNQPQHF. CDR3 DNA: TGTGCCTGGAGCTTACCGGGACATAGAGATAGCAATCAGCCCCAGCATTTT.

In its sample, this clone was seen a few times. The chain couples TRBV25-1 to TRBJ2-7, with 9 nucleotides matching TRBD1. J lost 5 bases, V lost 3 bases, and 8 bases had no gene match. The CDR3 totals 15 residues. The germline V gene has CDR1 MGHDK and CDR2 SYGVNS. This chain's CDR3 is CASSDSGTGSDEQYF. The CDR3 DNA is TGTGCCAGCAGTGATTCGGGGACAGGGTCGGACGAGCAGTACTTC.

The CDR3 here is CASSQGQVDGYTF. The DNA for the CDR3 is TGTGCCAGCAGCCAGGGACAGGTGGATGGCTACACCTTC. The chain carries TRBV4-2 and TRBJ1-2; 8 nucleotides agree with TRBD1. V lost 3 bases to trimming and J lost 6 bases; unmatched junction nucleotides: 3. The germline gives CDR1 LGHNA, CDR2 YNFKEQ. The CDR3 is made up of 13 amino acids.

The chain couples TRBV2 to TRBJ1-6; D might be TRBD1 (6 bases). The V gene lost 1 base and the J gene lost 10 bases, with 11 bases spanning the gap. Germline V CDR1 and CDR2: SNHLY, FYNNEI. The CDR3 length is 14 residues. The DNA of the CDR3 is TGTGCCAGCAGTGAAGAGACAGGCCGGTCACCCCTCCACTTT. Amino acids: CASSEETGRSPLHF.

This chain uses TRBV6-5 with TRBJ1-6, with D unresolved. This CDR3 region has 13 residues. V lost 3 bases and J lost 7, with 7 bases in between. The germline V gene encodes CDR1 MNHEY and CDR2 SVGAGI. CDR3 residues: CASSYLQNSPLHF. Here the CDR3 DNA reads TGTGCCAGCAGTTATCTCCAAAATTCACCCCTCCACTTT.

The chain links TRBV4-3 to TRBJ1-4; the D is unclear. V was clipped by 2 bases and J by 6 bases, with 10 bases between them. Per germline, CDR1 LGHNA and CDR2 YSLEER. The CDR3 consists of 14 residues. CDR3: CASSQPGRDEKLFF. The CDR3 DNA sequence: TGCGCCAGCAGCCAACCGGGCCGGGATGAAAAACTGTTTTTT.

The chain carries TRBV2 and TRBJ1-2; no clear D gene. CDR1 is SNHLY and CDR2 is FYNNEI in the germline V gene. The CDR3 extends over 12 amino acids. V was shortened by 3 bases and J by 1 base, with 3 bases between the two germline ends. CDR3 bases: TGTGCCAGCAGTGAGGGTAACTATGGCTACACCTTC. It encodes CASSEGNYGYTF.

The CDR3 DNA reads as TGTGCCAGTAGTGGCCCTGGGACAGCCTACGAGCAGTACTTC. Protein sequence: CASSGPGTAYEQYF. The gene calls are TRBV19 and TRBJ2-7, with 7 positions matching TRBD1. The CDR3 is 14 amino acids. Germline V gene sequence: CDR1 LNHDA, CDR2 SQIVND (reference sequence). The junction had 6 bases not matched to a gene; V was cut back by 5 bases and J by 2 bases.

This clone was counted only a few times. The rearrangement uses TRBV30 and TRBJ1-3; 8 bases agree with TRBD1. After removal of 4 bases from V and 1 base from J, the junction contained 6 bases not matched to a gene. The CDR3 spans 15 residues. Germline-derived CDR1 and CDR2 are GTSNPN and SVGIG (reference sequence). In DNA, the CDR3 is TGTGCCTGGACCCCGGACAGGGTTTCTGGAAACACCATATATTTT. Its translation is CAWTPDRVSGNTIYF.

The chain couples TRBV4-2 to TRBJ1-6, with D possibly matching TRBD1 (6 bases). The CDR3 runs 17 residues. Per the germline V gene, CDR1 is LGHNA and CDR2 is YNFKEQ. The V gene lost 3 bases and the J gene lost 7 bases, with 19 bases spanning the gap. CDR3 nucleotide sequence: TGTGCCAGCAGCCACCCTAGGCTGACAGGACAGAATTCACCCCTCCACTTT. Translating gives CASSHPRLTGQNSPLHF.

The rearrangement links TRBV3-1 (or the pseudogene TRBV3-2) to TRBJ1-4; perhaps TRBD1 as D (5 bases). From germline, CDR1 is LGHDT and CDR2 YNNKEL (reference sequence). V lost 0 bases, J lost 0 bases, and 14 bases lay in between. CDR3 length: 18 amino acids. CDR3 in amino acids: CASSQDLSGPSTNEKLFF. The CDR3 nucleotides read TGTGCCAGCAGCCAAGATCTATCAGGGCCCTCAACTAATGAAAAACTGTTTTTT.

J is TRBJ2-5 and V is TRBV6-5, with 7 bases aligning to TRBD1. Germline assignment: CDR1 MNHEY and CDR2 SVGAGI. The CDR3 is 15 residues long. J lost 3 bases, V lost 6 bases, and 10 bases had no gene match. DNA of the CDR3: TGTGCCAGCAGGACGATGGAAGGGGGCGAAGAGACCCAGTACTTC. Its protein product is CASRTMEGGEETQYF.